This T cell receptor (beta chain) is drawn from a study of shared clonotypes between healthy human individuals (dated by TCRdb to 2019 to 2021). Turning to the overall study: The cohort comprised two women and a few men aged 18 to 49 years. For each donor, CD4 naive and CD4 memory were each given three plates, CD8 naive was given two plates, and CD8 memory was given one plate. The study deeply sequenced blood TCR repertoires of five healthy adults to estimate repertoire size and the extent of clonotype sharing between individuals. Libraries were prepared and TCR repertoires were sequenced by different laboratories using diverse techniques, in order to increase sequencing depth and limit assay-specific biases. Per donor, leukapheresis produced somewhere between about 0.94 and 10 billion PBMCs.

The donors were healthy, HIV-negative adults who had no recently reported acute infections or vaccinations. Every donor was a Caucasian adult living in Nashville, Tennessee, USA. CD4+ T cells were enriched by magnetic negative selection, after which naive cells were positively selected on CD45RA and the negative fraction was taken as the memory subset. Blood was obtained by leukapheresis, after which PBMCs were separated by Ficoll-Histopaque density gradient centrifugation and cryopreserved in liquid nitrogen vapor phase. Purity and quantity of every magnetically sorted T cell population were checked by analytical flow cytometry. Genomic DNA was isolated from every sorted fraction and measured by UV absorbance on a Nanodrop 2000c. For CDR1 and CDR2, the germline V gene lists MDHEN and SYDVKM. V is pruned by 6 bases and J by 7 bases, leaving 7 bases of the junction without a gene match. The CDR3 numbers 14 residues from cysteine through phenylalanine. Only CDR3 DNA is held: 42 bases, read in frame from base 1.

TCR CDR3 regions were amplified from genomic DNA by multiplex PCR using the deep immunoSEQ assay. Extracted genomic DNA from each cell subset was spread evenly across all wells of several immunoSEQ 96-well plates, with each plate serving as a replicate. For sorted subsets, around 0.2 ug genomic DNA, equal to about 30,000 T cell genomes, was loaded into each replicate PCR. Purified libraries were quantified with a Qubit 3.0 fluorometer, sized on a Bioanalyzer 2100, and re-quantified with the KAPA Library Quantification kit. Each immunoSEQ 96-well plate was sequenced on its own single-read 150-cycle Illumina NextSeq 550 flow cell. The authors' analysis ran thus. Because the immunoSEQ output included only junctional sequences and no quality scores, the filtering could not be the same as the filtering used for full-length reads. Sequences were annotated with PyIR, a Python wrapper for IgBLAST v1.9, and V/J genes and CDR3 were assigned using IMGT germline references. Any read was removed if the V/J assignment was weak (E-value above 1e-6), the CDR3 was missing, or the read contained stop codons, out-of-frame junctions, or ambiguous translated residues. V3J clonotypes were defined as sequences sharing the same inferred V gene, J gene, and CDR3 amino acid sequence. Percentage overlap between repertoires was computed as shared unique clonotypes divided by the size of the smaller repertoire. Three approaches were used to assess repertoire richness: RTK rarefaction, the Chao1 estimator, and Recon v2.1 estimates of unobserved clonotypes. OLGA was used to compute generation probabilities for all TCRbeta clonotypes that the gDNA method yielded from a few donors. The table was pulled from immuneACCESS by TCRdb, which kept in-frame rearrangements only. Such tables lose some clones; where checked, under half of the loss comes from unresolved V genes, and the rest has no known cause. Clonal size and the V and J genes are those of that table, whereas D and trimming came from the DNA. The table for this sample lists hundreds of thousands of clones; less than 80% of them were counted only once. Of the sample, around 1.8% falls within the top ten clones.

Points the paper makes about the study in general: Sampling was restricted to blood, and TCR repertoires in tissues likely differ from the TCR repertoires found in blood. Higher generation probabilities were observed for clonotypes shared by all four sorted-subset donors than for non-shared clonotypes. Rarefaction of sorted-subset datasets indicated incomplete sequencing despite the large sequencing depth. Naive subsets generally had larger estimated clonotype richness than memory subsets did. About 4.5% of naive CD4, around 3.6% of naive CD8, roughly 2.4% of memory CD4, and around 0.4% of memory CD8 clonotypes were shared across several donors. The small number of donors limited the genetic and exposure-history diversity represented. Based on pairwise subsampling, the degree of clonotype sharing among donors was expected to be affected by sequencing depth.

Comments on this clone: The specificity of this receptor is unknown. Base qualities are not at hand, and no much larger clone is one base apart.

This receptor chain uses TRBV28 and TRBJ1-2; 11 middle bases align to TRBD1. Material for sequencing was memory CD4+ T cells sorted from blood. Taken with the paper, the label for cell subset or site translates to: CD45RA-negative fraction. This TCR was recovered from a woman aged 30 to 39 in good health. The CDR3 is CASRRTGGSFGYTF. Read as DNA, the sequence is TGTGCCAGCAGGCGGACAGGGGGCTCTTTTGGCTACACCTTC.